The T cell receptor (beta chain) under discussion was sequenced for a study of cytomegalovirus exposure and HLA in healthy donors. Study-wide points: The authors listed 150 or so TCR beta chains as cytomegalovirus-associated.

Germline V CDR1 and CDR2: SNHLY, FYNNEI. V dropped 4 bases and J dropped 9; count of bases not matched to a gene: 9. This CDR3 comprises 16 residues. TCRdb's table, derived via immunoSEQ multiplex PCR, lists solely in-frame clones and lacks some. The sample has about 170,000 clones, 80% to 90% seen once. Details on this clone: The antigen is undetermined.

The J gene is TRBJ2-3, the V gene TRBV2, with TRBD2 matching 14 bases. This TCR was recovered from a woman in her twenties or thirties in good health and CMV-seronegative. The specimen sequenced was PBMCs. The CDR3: CASSAGRLAGGQTQYF. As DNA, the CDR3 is TGTGCCAGCAGTGCTGGGAGACTAGCGGGGGGGCAGACGCAGTATTTT. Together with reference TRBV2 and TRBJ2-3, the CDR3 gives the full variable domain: EPEVTQTPSHQVTQMGQEVILRCVPISNHLYFYWYRQILGQKVEFLVSFYNNEISEKSEIFDDQFSVERPDGSNFTLKIRSTKLEDSAMYFCASSAGRLAGGQTQYFGPGTRLTVL.